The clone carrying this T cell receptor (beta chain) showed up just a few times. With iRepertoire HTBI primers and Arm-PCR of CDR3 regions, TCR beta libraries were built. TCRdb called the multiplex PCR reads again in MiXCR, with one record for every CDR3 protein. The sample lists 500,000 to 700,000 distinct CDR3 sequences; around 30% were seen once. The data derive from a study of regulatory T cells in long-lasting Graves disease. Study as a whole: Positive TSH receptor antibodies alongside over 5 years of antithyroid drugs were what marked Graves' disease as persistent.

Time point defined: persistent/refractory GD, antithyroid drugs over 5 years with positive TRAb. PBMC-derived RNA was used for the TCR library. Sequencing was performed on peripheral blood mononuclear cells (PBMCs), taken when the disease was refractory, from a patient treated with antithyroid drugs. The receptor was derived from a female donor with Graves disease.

The chain's CDR3 is CASSYSGTIGEKLFF. DNA of the CDR3: TGTGCCAGCAGTTACTCCGGGACGATAGGGGAAAAACTGTTTTTT. The chain has TRBV6-5 and TRBJ1-4; TRBD1 is a possible D gene (5 bases). Germline lookup yields CDR1 MNHEY and CDR2 SVGAGI. V was shortened by 0 bases and J by 8 bases, with 13 bases between the two germline ends. This CDR3 has 15 residues.